These T cell receptor beta chains were read from a single sample in a study of blood T cell repertoires in COVID-19. TCRdb keeps only in-frame clones here, not all; method: immunoSEQ multiplex PCR. This table holds 250,000 to 350,000 clones, 70% to 90% found once. Material for sequencing was peripheral blood. The receptor set was obtained from a woman under 40 who had recovered from COVID-19. CDR3s include the opening cysteine and the closing phenylalanine or tryptophan. D genes are given only for firm matches. Rows give clone size only sometimes, using once, few, many, or a class for an expanded clone.

clone_size	j_call	d_call	v_call	cdr3_nt	cdr3_aa
few	TRBJ1-2	NA	TRBV5-4	TGTGCCAGCAGCTTGCGATCGCAGGCGAGATATGGCTACACCTTC	CASSLRSQARYGYTF
NA	TRBJ2-3	TRBD2	TRBV6-6	TGTGCCAGCAGTAGCACAGCGGGGGGGCCAGATACGCAGTATTTT	CASSSTAGGPDTQYF
NA	TRBJ2-7	NA	TRBV25-1	TGTGCCAGCAGGGGCCCAGGGGAGGGCTACCAGTACTTC	CASRGPGEGYQYF
NA	TRBJ2-1	NA	TRBV28	TGTGCCAGCAGTTTACCGTCGAGGGCGGGCGGTAATGAGCAGTTCTTC	CASSLPSRAGGNEQFF
NA	TRBJ2-7	TRBD1	TRBV29-1	TGCAGCGTTGAAGATACAGGGGACGAGCAGTACTTC	CSVEDTGDEQYF
NA	TRBJ1-5	TRBD1	TRBV19	TGTGCCAGTAGTTGGGGACAGGGGAGGTATAGCAATCAGCCCCAGCATTTT	CASSWGQGRYSNQPQHF
NA	TRBJ2-5	NA	TRBV2	TGTGCCAGCTGCGGTGACTTAGAGACCCAGTACTTC	CASCGDLETQYF
NA	TRBJ2-1	TRBD1	TRBV13	TGTGCCAGCAGCTTTTGGGGACAGGGATTTACAGGTGAGCAGTTCTTC	CASSFWGQGFTGEQFF
few	TRBJ1-5	NA	TRBV20-1	TGCAGTGCTAGTTTTACAGGATTGAATCAGCCCCAGCATTTT	CSASFTGLNQPQHF
NA	TRBJ2-7	TRBD2	TRBV19	TGTGCCAGTAGGGCGTCTAGCGGAAGCTCCTACGAGCAGTACTTC	CASRASSGSSYEQYF
few	TRBJ2-1	TRBD2	TRBV25-1	TGTGCCAGCAGTGGGGACTTACCGGGACTAGCGGGAGAAACGTTCTTC	CASSGDLPGLAGETFF
NA	TRBJ2-1	NA	TRBV10-1	TGCGCCAGCAGTGAATGCGGGGGCGGACCCAATGAGCAGTTCTTC	CASSECGGGPNEQFF
NA	TRBJ1-4	TRBD1	TRBV5-5	TGTGCCAGCAGCCTACCCGAGGGGACAGGCTACCTTAATGAAAAACTGTTTTTT	CASSLPEGTGYLNEKLFF
NA	TRBJ2-1	TRBD2	TRBV6-5	TGTGCCAGCAGCGTTAGCGGGAGGGCCTACAATGAGCAGTTCTTC	CASSVSGRAYNEQFF
NA	TRBJ1-1	NA	TRBV29-1	TGCAGCGTTGAAGATCCGCGGGTTTTGAACACTGAAGCTTTCTTT	CSVEDPRVLNTEAFF
NA	TRBJ2-5	TRBD2	TRBV4-1	TGCGCCAGCAAGCCTGGGTTTTTAGCGGGAGGGGAGACCCAGTACTTC	CASKPGFLAGGETQYF
NA	TRBJ2-1	TRBD2	TRBV24-1	TGTGCCACCAGTGGCCAGGGAGGGGCATACAATGAGCAGTTCTTC	CATSGQGGAYNEQFF
NA	TRBJ1-1	TRBD1	TRBV11-2	TGTGCCAGCAGCTGGGACAGGACTGAAGCTTTCTTT	CASSWDRTEAFF
NA	TRBJ1-6	TRBD1	TRBV6-5	TGTGCCAGCGGAACAGGGGGCAAGAATTCACCCCTCCACTTT	CASGTGGKNSPLHF
few	TRBJ1-2	TRBD1	TRBV19	TGTGCCAGTAGTCCAGCGACAGGGTATTATGGCTACACCTTC	CASSPATGYYGYTF
NA	TRBJ2-5	NA	TRBV29-1	TGCAGCGTTGACTTGGAGGGGATGGTTACCCAGTACTTC	CSVDLEGMVTQYF
NA	TRBJ2-5	TRBD2	TRBV7-8	TGTGCCAGCAGCTCCTCCGGGACTAGCGGGGCCCAGTACTTC	CASSSSGTSGAQYF
NA	TRBJ2-7	TRBD2	TRBV7-8	TGTGCCAGCAGTCGGGGACTAGCAGATTCCTACGAGCAGTACTTC	CASSRGLADSYEQYF
NA	TRBJ2-2	NA	TRBV19	TGTGCCAGTAGTATGGCCCTCGGTGGGAGATGGGACACCGGGGAGCTGTTTTTT	CASSMALGGRWDTGELFF
NA	TRBJ2-7	NA	TRBV7-6	TGTGCCAGCAGCTTAGGGGAGGTCGGATCCTCCTACGAGCAGTACTTC	CASSLGEVGSSYEQYF
NA	TRBJ1-4	TRBD1	TRBV6-5	TGTGCCACCTCCAAGGGGACAGGGAATGAAAAACTGTTTTTT	CATSKGTGNEKLFF
NA	TRBJ1-2	TRBD1	TRBV7-2	TGTGCCAGCAGCTTAGCGCTAAGGACAGGATATGGCTACACCTTC	CASSLALRTGYGYTF
NA	TRBJ1-5	NA	TRBV28	TGTGCCAGCAGTTTACCCCGGTCTAGCAATCAGCCCCAGCATTTT	CASSLPRSSNQPQHF
NA	TRBJ1-5	TRBD1	TRBV6-5	TGTGCCAGCAGTGACTCCAACAGGGGTCAGCCCCAGCATTTT	CASSDSNRGQPQHF
few	TRBJ2-7	NA	TRBV28	TGTGCCAGCAGTTCGCACTCCGGGACCCGGGCGGGGGAGCAGTACTTC	CASSSHSGTRAGEQYF
once	TRBJ1-1	TRBD1	TRBV5-1	TGCGCCAGTTCACAGGGGGCGGACACTGAAGCTTTCTTT	CASSQGADTEAFF
NA	TRBJ2-2	NA	TRBV5-4	TGTGCCAGCAGCTTGGGTTTCCGAGACACCGGGGAGCTGTTTTTT	CASSLGFRDTGELFF
NA	TRBJ1-4	NA	TRBV7-9	TGTGCCAGCAGTACAGGTTTGAGTGAAAAACTGTTTTTT	CASSTGLSEKLFF
NA	TRBJ2-2	NA	TRBV30	TGTGCCTGGAGTGTTAGTCAGAACACCGGGGAGCTGTTTTTT	CAWSVSQNTGELFF
NA	TRBJ2-1	TRBD2	TRBV19	TGTGCCAGTAGTCCGGGACTAGCGGGAGCTGAGCAGTTCTTC	CASSPGLAGAEQFF
NA	TRBJ2-2	NA	TRBV6-6	TGTGCCAGCAGATTTCCGGCGGGAACCGGGGAGCTGTTTTTT	CASRFPAGTGELFF
NA	TRBJ2-1	NA	TRBV15	TGTGCCACCAGCACCTATGCCCTGGGGAGCTCCTACAATGAGCAGTTCTTC	CATSTYALGSSYNEQFF
once	TRBJ2-3	TRBD1	TRBV6-2/TRBV6-3	TGTGCCAGCAGTTACCCGACAGGGGAAGGGGACACAGATACGCAGTATTTT	CASSYPTGEGDTDTQYF
NA	TRBJ2-1	TRBD1	TRBV2	TGTGCCAGCGGGGGTGCAGGGGGTGAGCAGTTCTTC	CASGGAGGEQFF
NA	TRBJ2-1	TRBD2	TRBV9	TGTGCCAGCAGCGACGGGACTAGCGAACACAATGAGCAGTTCTTC	CASSDGTSEHNEQFF
NA	TRBJ1-1	NA	TRBV3-1/TRBV3-2	TGTGCCAGCAGCCTTATGAACACTGAAGCTTTCTTT	CASSLMNTEAFF
NA	TRBJ2-1	NA	TRBV6-2/TRBV6-3	TGTGCCAGCAGTTACGGGTGGGGGCCTAACGTGTACAATGAGCAGTTCTTC	CASSYGWGPNVYNEQFF